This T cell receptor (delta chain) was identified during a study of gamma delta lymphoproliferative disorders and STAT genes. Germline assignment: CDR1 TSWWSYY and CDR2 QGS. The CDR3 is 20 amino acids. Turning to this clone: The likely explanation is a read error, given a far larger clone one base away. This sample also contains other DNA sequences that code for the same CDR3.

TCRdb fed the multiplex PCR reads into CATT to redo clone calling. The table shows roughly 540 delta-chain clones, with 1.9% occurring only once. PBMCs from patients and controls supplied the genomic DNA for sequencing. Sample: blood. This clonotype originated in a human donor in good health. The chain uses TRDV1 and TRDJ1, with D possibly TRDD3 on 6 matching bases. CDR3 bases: TGTGCCCTTGGGGATCCCCGCCTCCCCGGTTGGGGTAGAGGGCATGTTAAACTCATCTTT. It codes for CALGDPRLPGWGRGHVKLIF.